This record looks at one T cell receptor (beta chain) sequence and its context. Its antigen remains unknown. The data were taken from a study of T cells in Graves' hyperthyroidism and ophthalmopathy. Whole-study results and caveats: Ophthalmopathy was told apart from stable hyperthyroidism by a 13 V-J model.

TCR beta CDR3 regions were amplified from RNA transcripts. HTBI primers were employed in a first-round RT-PCR of the TCR CDR3. From the multiplex PCR reads, TCRdb called clonotypes with MiXCR, one entry per CDR3 protein. The data contain some 270,000 distinct CDR3 sequences, roughly 13% of them singletons. CDR3 length: 14 amino acids. Looked up from germline, CDR1 is SGHAT and CDR2 is FQNNGV. The ends were cut back, 0 bases at V and 1 base at J, with 6 bases in the middle. The sample taken for sequencing was blood. V and J are TRBV11-2 and TRBJ1-1; D not certain. This receptor was obtained from a woman in her 30s with Graves' hyperthyroidism that later progressed to Graves' ophthalmopathy. As DNA, the CDR3 is TGTGCCAGCAGCTTAGATCGGTGGAACACTGAAGCTTTCTTT. It codes for CASSLDRWNTEAFF. The full variable domain, rest sourced from reference TRBV11-2 and TRBJ1-1, is EAGVAQSPRYKIIEKRQSVAFWCNPISGHATLYWYQQILGQGPKLLIQFQNNGVVDDSQLPKDRFSAERLKGVDSTLKIQPAKLEDSAVYLCASSLDRWNTEAFFGQGTRLTVV.